The entry below describes one T cell receptor (beta chain). This specimen comes from a study of technical replicates of blood from several donors. Profiling relied on immunoSEQ multiplex PCR, and the TCRdb table lists in-frame clones only, not all of them. Of 75,000 to 90,000 clones detected, over 90% appear once; the ten largest clones hold 0.39%. This CDR3 comprises 14 residues. CDR1 and CDR2 (germline): MGHRA, YSYEKL. V lost 0 bases, J lost 5 bases, and 10 bases lay in between. This chain connects TRBV4-1 to TRBJ1-2; no clear D gene. The material sequenced was T cells isolated from PBMCs. This TCR was sampled from a human donor in good health. As DNA, the CDR3 is TGCGCCAGCAGCCAAGATGGCAGAATGTATGGCTACACCTTC. Residues: CASSQDGRMYGYTF.